This is a list of T cell receptor beta chains from one sample in a study of T cells in Graves' hyperthyroidism and ophthalmopathy. TCRdb analysed the multiplex PCR reads with MiXCR anew, one entry per CDR3 protein. The sample carries a few hundred thousand distinct CDR3 sequences, approximately 15% recorded once. The specimen was blood. The receptors were gathered from a woman aged 25 to 39 with Graves' hyperthyroidism. Each CDR3 is given with its conserved first and last residue. D genes are given only for firm matches. Size is omitted from some rows. Given values are once, few, many or a class for expanded clones.

d_call: TRBD2; clone_size: many; j_call: TRBJ2-3; v_call: TRBV20-1; cdr3_nt: TGCAGTGTTCAGAGCGGGGACACAGATACGCAGTATTTT; cdr3_aa: CSVQSGDTDTQYF
d_call: TRBD1; clone_size: many; j_call: TRBJ2-7; v_call: TRBV7-2; cdr3_nt: TGTGCCAGCAGCTTAGTCGGACAGGGGGTTTACGAGCAGTACTTC; cdr3_aa: CASSLVGQGVYEQYF
d_call: NA; clone_size: NA; j_call: TRBJ1-4; v_call: TRBV12-3/TRBV12-4; cdr3_nt: TGTGCCAGCAGTTTTACTACCGAAACAACTAATGAAAAACTGTTTTTT; cdr3_aa: CASSFTTETTNEKLFF
d_call: NA; clone_size: NA; j_call: TRBJ2-7; v_call: TRBV4-1; cdr3_nt: TGCGCCAGCAGCCAACTCCCGGGACTCACCTACGAGCAGTACTTC; cdr3_aa: CASSQLPGLTYEQYF
d_call: TRBD1; clone_size: many; j_call: TRBJ1-2; v_call: TRBV28; cdr3_nt: TGTGCCAGCAGTACTCCCCCCGGACAGGGGGTCTATGGCTACACCTTC; cdr3_aa: CASSTPPGQGVYGYTF
d_call: NA; clone_size: NA; j_call: TRBJ2-3; v_call: TRBV4-1; cdr3_nt: TGCGCCAGCAGCCAAGCGTCAGGGCCCCCCACAGATACGCAGTATTTT; cdr3_aa: CASSQASGPPTDTQYF
d_call: NA; clone_size: many; j_call: TRBJ1-2; v_call: TRBV11-2; cdr3_nt: TGTGCCAGCAGCCGCGGGGGTGGCTATGGCTACACCTTC; cdr3_aa: CASSRGGGYGYTF
d_call: TRBD2; clone_size: many; j_call: TRBJ2-1; v_call: TRBV12-3/TRBV12-4; cdr3_nt: TGTGCCAGCAGCTTCGGGACTAGCGGGAGGCGGGATGAGCAGTTCTTC; cdr3_aa: CASSFGTSGRRDEQFF
d_call: TRBD1; clone_size: many; j_call: TRBJ2-7; v_call: TRBV6-6; cdr3_nt: TGTGCCAGCAGTTACTCTGGCAGGGGGCCCTACGAGCAGTACTTC; cdr3_aa: CASSYSGRGPYEQYF
d_call: NA; clone_size: NA; j_call: TRBJ2-1; v_call: TRBV4-2; cdr3_nt: TGTGCCAGCAGCCAAGATTCAGAGCTGTACAATGAGCAGTTCTTC; cdr3_aa: CASSQDSELYNEQFF
d_call: TRBD2; clone_size: few; j_call: TRBJ2-1; v_call: TRBV20-1; cdr3_nt: TGCAGTGCCCCACTAGCGGGAGGGTTGAGTGAGCAGTTCTTC; cdr3_aa: CSAPLAGGLSEQFF
d_call: NA; clone_size: many; j_call: TRBJ2-3; v_call: TRBV28; cdr3_nt: TGTGCCAGCAGTTCCCGCGGCCGATCGGTTAGCACAGATACGCAGTATTTT; cdr3_aa: CASSSRGRSVSTDTQYF
d_call: NA; clone_size: many; j_call: TRBJ2-1; v_call: TRBV30; cdr3_nt: TGTGCCTGGAGTGTAGTGGGAGTCGGCGATGAGCAGTTCTTC; cdr3_aa: CAWSVVGVGDEQFF
d_call: NA; clone_size: NA; j_call: TRBJ2-2; v_call: TRBV20-1; cdr3_nt: TGCAGTGCCAGTGGGCATATAGAAGTCGCGAACACCGGGGAGCTGTTTTTT; cdr3_aa: CSASGHIEVANTGELFF
d_call: TRBD1; clone_size: NA; j_call: TRBJ2-3; v_call: TRBV27; cdr3_nt: TGTGCCAGCAGTTTCAACAGGGGAGTCACAGATACGCAGTATTTT; cdr3_aa: CASSFNRGVTDTQYF
d_call: NA; clone_size: few; j_call: TRBJ1-3; v_call: TRBV18; cdr3_nt: TGTGCCAGCTCACCGGGTGGCAGAATAAGCATCTCTGGAAACACCATATATTTT; cdr3_aa: CASSPGGRISISGNTIYF
d_call: TRBD2; clone_size: many; j_call: TRBJ2-1; v_call: TRBV20-1; cdr3_nt: TGCAGTGCTAGCAGACCTGGCGGGAGCAGTTACAATGAGCAGTTCTTC; cdr3_aa: CSASRPGGSSYNEQFF
d_call: TRBD2; clone_size: few; j_call: TRBJ2-1; v_call: TRBV5-4; cdr3_nt: TGTGCCAGCAGCTTGGCCGGGACTAGCTATGGCAATGAGCAGTTCTTC; cdr3_aa: CASSLAGTSYGNEQFF
d_call: NA; clone_size: few; j_call: TRBJ2-7; v_call: TRBV13; cdr3_nt: TGTGCCAGCAGCATCGGAGGTCGTGCCAGGGGTACCTACGAGCAGTACTTC; cdr3_aa: CASSIGGRARGTYEQYF
d_call: TRBD1; clone_size: NA; j_call: TRBJ2-7; v_call: TRBV6-1; cdr3_nt: TGTGCCAGCAGAGAGACAGGGAGCTCCTACGAGCAGTACTTC; cdr3_aa: CASRETGSSYEQYF
d_call: NA; clone_size: many; j_call: TRBJ1-5; v_call: TRBV4-2; cdr3_nt: TGTGCCAGCAGCCAAGATCCTTTAGAGCGGTATAGCAATCAGCCCCAGCATTTT; cdr3_aa: CASSQDPLERYSNQPQHF
d_call: NA; clone_size: NA; j_call: TRBJ2-2; v_call: TRBV20-1; cdr3_nt: TGCAGTGCTAGCCTAACAGGCCCCGGGAGAAACACCGGGGAGCTGTTTTTT; cdr3_aa: CSASLTGPGRNTGELFF
d_call: NA; clone_size: many; j_call: TRBJ2-5; v_call: TRBV6-1; cdr3_nt: TGTGCCAGCAGTGGGGCAGGGACGAAGTCGGAGACCCAGTACTTC; cdr3_aa: CASSGAGTKSETQYF
d_call: TRBD2; clone_size: NA; j_call: TRBJ2-1; v_call: TRBV24-1; cdr3_nt: TGTGCCACCGGTGATGGGACTAGCGGTTCGTCTAGAGGCAATGAGCAGTTCTTC; cdr3_aa: CATGDGTSGSSRGNEQFF
d_call: TRBD2; clone_size: NA; j_call: TRBJ2-2; v_call: TRBV3-1; cdr3_nt: TGTGCCAGCGGCCAGGGGCACGGGCTAGCGGGAAACACCGGGGAGCTGTTTTTT; cdr3_aa: CASGQGHGLAGNTGELFF
d_call: NA; clone_size: NA; j_call: TRBJ2-7; v_call: TRBV7-9; cdr3_nt: TGTGCCAGCAGCAAGACGCCGTACAGGGACGAGCAGTACTTC; cdr3_aa: CASSKTPYRDEQYF
d_call: NA; clone_size: NA; j_call: TRBJ2-5; v_call: TRBV7-9; cdr3_nt: TGTGCCAGCAGCTTAGCCAGCGGGCCTCAAGAGACCCAGTACTTC; cdr3_aa: CASSLASGPQETQYF
d_call: NA; clone_size: many; j_call: TRBJ2-5; v_call: TRBV18; cdr3_nt: TGTGCCAGCTCACCTCTCGGAGCAGGGTCCGCGGAGACCCAGTACTTC; cdr3_aa: CASSPLGAGSAETQYF
d_call: TRBD1; clone_size: many; j_call: TRBJ2-3; v_call: TRBV11-3; cdr3_nt: TGTGCCAGCAGCTCGACAGGGCGCACAGATACGCAGTATTTT; cdr3_aa: CASSSTGRTDTQYF